The 31 T cell receptor beta chains presented below share a single source sample, sequenced in a study of cytomegalovirus exposure and HLA in healthy donors. In the PCR, 60 Vbeta and 13 Jbeta primers were used. Assay used: immunoSEQ multiplex PCR; TCRdb lists only in-frame clones, some missing. Here the sample spans about 160,000 clones, roughly 76% being singletons. The sequenced material came from PBMCs. These receptors all stem from a woman in her fifties or sixties in good health and CMV-seronegative.

The gene calls are TRBV6-5 and TRBJ2-3; weak D call: TRBD2 (7 bases). V lost 4 bases to trimming and J lost 2 bases, with 16 bases between them. Germline CDR1 and CDR2: MNHEY and SVGAGI. This CDR3 is 16 amino acids long. The CDR3 protein is CASSSGGGGHTDTQYF. CDR3 bases: TGTGCCAGCAGTTCAGGAGGGGGGGGGCACACAGATACGCAGTATTTT.

With regard to this clone: This sample also contains other DNA sequences that code for the same CDR3. This sequence joins TRBV19 and TRBJ2-5; TRBD2 might be the D (6 bases). Trimming stripped 9 bases from V and 3 bases from J, with 17 bases between. The CDR3 is 14 residues long. The germline CDR1 and CDR2 sequences are LNHDA and SQIVND (reference sequence). The CDR3 is CASSLTTSEETQYF. The CDR3 bases are TGTGCCAGCAGTTTAACGACTAGTGAAGAGACCCAGTACTTC.

The J gene is TRBJ1-1, the V gene TRBV6-5, with D unresolved. The germline V and J ends were trimmed by 2 bases and 1 base, with 5 bases remaining between them. CDR1 and CDR2 from the germline V gene are MNHEY and SVGAGI. This CDR3 is 13 amino acids long. The CDR3 here is CASSYRQNTEAFF. The CDR3 coding sequence is TGTGCCAGCAGTTACAGACAGAACACTGAAGCTTTCTTT.

The rearrangement links TRBV5-4 to TRBJ1-1; 10 bases fit TRBD1. Germline assignment: CDR1 SGHNT and CDR2 YYREEE (reference sequence). Trimming took 4 bases from V and 7 from J; bases not matched to a gene: 10. There are 15 residues in the CDR3. The DNA of the CDR3 is TGTGCCAGCAGCCTACGACAGGGGGCGTTTAGTGAAGCTTTCTTT. It encodes CASSLRQGAFSEAFF. The full variable domain, with the rest looked up from reference TRBV5-4 and TRBJ1-1, is ETGVTQSPTHLIKTRGQQVTLRCSSQSGHNTVSWYQQALGQGPQFIFQYYREEENGRGNFPPRFSGLQFPNYSSELNVNALELDDSALYLCASSLRQGAFSEAFFGQGTRLTVV.

The sample holds one count of this clone. The chain links TRBV5-5 to TRBJ2-7, with 8 bases fitting TRBD1. The CDR3 runs to 15 residues. V was clipped by 3 bases and J by 9 bases; unmatched bases: 14. The germline CDR1 and CDR2 sequences are SGHKS and YYEKEE (reference sequence). The CDR3 loop reads CASSSRTGFIIGQYF. The CDR3 DNA sequence: TGTGCCAGCAGCTCAAGGACAGGGTTTATAATCGGGCAGTACTTC.

The chain is built from TRBV4-1 and TRBJ1-6; D not resolved. The V gene's germline CDR1 is MGHRA and CDR2 YSYEKL. CDR3 length: 16 amino acids. V gave up 1 base and J gave up 0 bases, with 7 bases separating them. CDR3 bases: TGCGCCAGCAGCCAAGCTCTGAGCTCCTATAATTCACCCCTCCACTTT. This translates into CASSQALSSYNSPLHF.

The rearrangement uses TRBV10-3 and TRBJ2-7, with a possible D match to TRBD1 (5 bases). Per the germline V gene, CDR1 is ENHRY and CDR2 is SYGVKD. Trimming took off 3 bases at V and 7 bases at J, with 7 bases between the two ends. CDR3 length: 11 amino acids. The DNA for the CDR3 is TGTGCCATCAGTGAAAGACAGGAGCAGTACTTC. It specifies CAISERQEQYF.

The V call is TRBV28, the J call TRBJ1-5; 8 bases map to TRBD1. V was pared by 10 bases and J by 3 bases, with 5 bases of the junction left unmatched. The length of the CDR3 is 13 residues. The germline V gene encodes CDR1 MDHEN and CDR2 SYDVKM. The CDR3 sequence: CATGTGDNQPQHF. The CDR3 coding sequence is TGTGCCACCGGGACAGGCGACAATCAGCCCCAGCATTTT.

Note on this clone: The same CDR3 arises from other DNA sequences in this sample as well. The chain is built from TRBV7-2 and TRBJ2-3; 7 positions match TRBD2. V shed 5 bases, J shed 3 bases, and the junction held 5 bases outside the gene matches. The germline V gene has CDR1 SGHTA and CDR2 FQGNSA. The CDR3 extends over 14 amino acids. The CDR3 nucleotides are TGTGCCAGCAGCAGACTAGCAGGGACAGATACGCAGTATTTT. Translating gives CASSRLAGTDTQYF.

This chain uses TRBV5-1 with TRBJ2-3, with 7 bases fitting TRBD2. J lost 3 bases, V lost 2 bases, and 9 bases had no gene match. This CDR3 has 16 residues. Germline CDR1 SGHRS, CDR2 YFSETQ. The CDR3 loop reads CASSFGLAATTDTQYF. As DNA, the CDR3 is TGCGCCAGCAGCTTCGGGCTAGCGGCCACGACAGATACGCAGTATTTT.

This clone was observed a single time. The chain has TRBV19 and TRBJ1-2; 7 positions agree with TRBD1. Germline CDR1 is LNHDA and CDR2 is SQIVND (reference sequence). Trimming took 0 bases from V and 7 from J; bases not matched to a gene: 8. There are 15 residues in the CDR3. The CDR3 DNA is TGTGCCAGTAGTATAGATCGGGACAGTTTCGGTGGCTACACCTTC. It translates to CASSIDRDSFGGYTF.

The chain recombines TRBV10-2 with TRBJ2-1; 13 bases align to TRBD2. The CDR3 sequence is 15 residues long. After removal of 5 bases from V and 8 bases from J, the junction contained 6 bases not matched to a gene. Germline loops: CDR1 WSHSY, CDR2 SAAADI. This CDR3 reads CASSFRLAGGHEQFF. DNA of the CDR3: TGCGCCAGCAGTTTCCGACTAGCGGGAGGCCATGAGCAGTTCTTC.

The chain combines TRBV29-1 with TRBJ1-1; weak D call: TRBD1 (6 bases). Germline assignment: CDR1 SQVTM and CDR2 ANQGSEA. The CDR3 contains 14 residues. V shed 4 bases and J shed 1 base, with 13 bases lying between them. The CDR3 region has the DNA TGCAGCGTTGTCCCAGGGGCAGAGAACACTGAAGCTTTCTTT. Amino acids: CSVVPGAENTEAFF.

The chain is built from TRBV6-5 and TRBJ1-2, with a tentative D call TRBD1 (5 bases). CDR1 is MNHEY, CDR2 SVGAGI, per germline. V was trimmed by 4 bases and J by 2 bases, leaving 8 bases between them. The CDR3 has 13 residues. CDR3 nucleotide sequence: TGTGCCAGCAGTTTAGGGGCGAACTATGGCTACACCTTC. Protein product: CASSLGANYGYTF.

This clone appeared a few times. V and J are TRBV7-8 and TRBJ2-5; TRBD2 matches at 11 bases. Germline lookup yields CDR1 SGHVS and CDR2 FQNEAQ. The CDR3 length is 15 residues. V dropped 3 bases and J dropped 2; count of bases not matched to a gene: 2. CDR3 DNA sequence: TGTGCCAGCAGCTTCCGACTAGCGGGACAAGAGACCCAGTACTTC. This sequence encodes CASSFRLAGQETQYF. The full variable domain, with the rest looked up from reference TRBV7-8 and TRBJ2-5, is GAGVSQSPRYKVAKRGQDVALRCDPISGHVSLFWYQQALGQGPEFLTYFQNEAQLDKSGLPSDRFFAERPEGSVSTLKIQRTQQEDSAVYLCASSFRLAGQETQYFGPGTRLLVL.

The rearrangement links TRBV4-3 to TRBJ1-6; 8 bases match TRBD1. The junction had 7 bases not matched to a gene; V was cut back by 0 bases and J by 6 bases. Per the germline V gene, CDR1 is LGHNA and CDR2 is YSLEER. The CDR3 length is 17 residues. This CDR3 reads CASSQDRQGASNSPLHF. The DNA of the CDR3 is TGCGCCAGCAGCCAAGATCGGCAGGGGGCGAGTAATTCACCCCTCCACTTT.

This chain connects TRBV29-1 to TRBJ2-1; D is possibly TRBD2 (7 bases). Germline-derived CDR1 and CDR2 are SQVTM and ANQGSEA. This CDR3 is 12 amino acids long. CDR3 DNA sequence: TGCAAAGGGGGGGGCGCGAACAATGAGCAGTTCTTC. It codes for CKGGGANNEQFF.

This chain uses TRBV9 with TRBJ1-2; 7 nucleotides match TRBD1. The trim removed 6 bases at V and 5 bases at J, leaving 4 bases unmatched. This CDR3 is built from 12 residues. Per germline, CDR1 SGDLS and CDR2 YYNGEE. Here the CDR3 DNA reads TGTGCCAGCACCGACAGGGAGTATGGCTACACCTTC. This sequence encodes CASTDREYGYTF.

The chain joins TRBV7-8 to TRBJ1-6, with D unclear. The ends were cut back, 1 base at V and 4 bases at J, with 8 bases in the middle. CDR3 length equals 15 residues. Germline V gene data show CDR1 as SGHVS and CDR2 as FQNEAQ. CDR3 coding DNA: TGTGCCAGCAGCTTAGAACAGATATATAATTCACCCCTCCACTTT. This codes for CASSLEQIYNSPLHF.

The chain has TRBV6-5 and TRBJ2-7, with D tentatively TRBD2 (6 bases). CDR1 is MNHEY and CDR2 is SVGAGI in the germline V gene. V was cut by 8 bases and J by 6 bases, with 20 bases left in between. The CDR3 has 14 residues. The CDR3 reads CASCGAGKHREQYF. The DNA for the CDR3 is TGTGCCAGCTGCGGGGCGGGGAAGCATCGCGAGCAGTACTTC.

The genes are TRBV7-9 and TRBJ1-1; possibly TRBD1 for D (6 bases). V was cut by 0 bases and J by 12 bases, with 11 bases left in between. CDR3 size: 12 residues. Germline loops: CDR1 SEHNR, CDR2 FQNEAQ (reference sequence). The DNA for the CDR3 is TGTGCCAGCAGCTTAGCGCGGGGGCAGCCTTTCTTT. Its translation: CASSLARGQPFF. Combining the CDR3 with reference TRBV7-9 and TRBJ1-1 gives the whole variable domain DTGVSQNPRHKITKRGQNVTFRCDPISEHNRLYWYRQTLGQGPEFLTYFQNEAQLEKSRLLSDRFSAERPKGSFSTLEIQRTEQGDSAMYLCASSLARGQPFFGQGTRLTVV.

This clone was recorded once. The genes are TRBV7-9 and TRBJ2-5; 8 nucleotides agree with TRBD1. Germline loops: CDR1 SEHNR, CDR2 FQNEAQ (reference sequence). This CDR3 spans 15 amino acids. Losses at the gene ends were 3 bases for V and 2 bases for J; bases not matched to a gene: 5. This CDR3 reads CASSLDRVNQETQYF. As DNA, the CDR3 is TGTGCCAGCAGCTTGGACAGGGTAAATCAAGAGACCCAGTACTTC.

The gene calls are TRBV18 and TRBJ1-4; tentatively, D is TRBD1 (6 bases). This CDR3 comprises 15 residues. Trimming pared 3 bases from V and 2 bases from J, leaving 10 bases between. Germline V gives CDR1 KGHSH, CDR2 LQKENI. The chain's CDR3 is CASSPRTETNEKLFF. CDR3 sequence (DNA): TGTGCCAGCTCACCTCGGACAGAGACTAATGAAAAACTGTTTTTT.

J is TRBJ2-2 and V is TRBV9; the D gene is possibly TRBD2 (6 bases). Germline V gene lookup returns CDR1 SGDLS and CDR2 YYNGEE. The CDR3 extends over 15 amino acids. Trimming shortened V by 0 bases and J by 4 bases, and 10 bases separated the two germline ends. Written as DNA, the CDR3 is TGTGCCAGCAGCGTAGACGTGGGGGGCACCGGGGAGCTGTTTTTT. Translated, it gives CASSVDVGGTGELFF.

The rearrangement uses TRBV28 and TRBJ1-2; 7 bases fit TRBD1. The CDR3 is 14 amino acids. Looked up from germline, CDR1 is MDHEN and CDR2 is SYDVKM. V shed 3 bases and J 5 bases; nucleotides not matched to a gene: 6. The DNA of the CDR3 is TGTGCCAGCAGTTTGGAAGACAGGGTGTATGGCTACACCTTC. This gives the protein CASSLEDRVYGYTF.

The rearrangement uses TRBV5-1 and TRBJ1-1; D is unclear. Germline lookup yields CDR1 SGHRS and CDR2 YFSETQ. Trimming shortened V by 2 bases and J by 1 base, and 9 bases separated the two germline ends. This CDR3 is built from 14 residues. The CDR3 spells CASSFEGTNTEAFF. The DNA for the CDR3 is TGCGCCAGCAGCTTCGAGGGAACGAACACTGAAGCTTTCTTT.

The V and J genes are TRBV27 and TRBJ2-2, with D possibly matching TRBD2 (6 bases). The germline V and J ends were trimmed by 7 bases and 4 bases, with 19 bases remaining between them. The CDR3 is 16 amino acids. CDR1 is MNHEY and CDR2 is SMNVEV in the germline V gene (reference sequence). CDR3 DNA: TGTGCCAGCACCCCAGGAGGGACTGTGGGCACCGGGGAGCTGTTTTTT. Translating it yields CASTPGGTVGTGELFF.

This rearrangement joins TRBV19 to TRBJ2-4; 10 bases agree with TRBD1. The CDR3 sequence is 15 residues long. CDR1 LNHDA and CDR2 SQIVND come from the germline V gene (reference sequence). J was trimmed by 8 bases and V by 1 base; bases with no gene match: 5. CDR3 sequence: CASSIGGTGEDIQYF. The CDR3 DNA is TGTGCCAGTAGTATAGGGGGGACAGGGGAAGACATTCAGTACTTC.

The V gene is TRBV28, the J gene TRBJ1-4; 8 positions match TRBD1. CDR3 length: 15 amino acids. The V segment lost 5 bases and the J segment 8 bases; nucleotides outside the gene matches: 10. Per germline, CDR1 MDHEN and CDR2 SYDVKM. CDR3 bases: TGTGCCAGCAGTATACTACAGGGGGGGGAGGAAAAACTGTTTTTT. Its translation is CASSILQGGEEKLFF. The whole variable domain, filled in from reference TRBV28 and TRBJ1-4, reads DVKVTQSSRYLVKRTGEKVFLECVQDMDHENMFWYRQDPGLGLRLIYFSYDVKMKEKGDIPEGYSVSREKKERFSLILESASTNQTSMYLCASSILQGGEEKLFFGSGTQLSVL.

The V gene is TRBV11-1, the J gene TRBJ2-7; 9 bases agree with TRBD1. The V gene end was trimmed by 5 bases and the J gene end by 6 bases; junction bases not matched to a gene: 11. Germline loops: CDR1 SGHAT, CDR2 FQDESV (reference sequence). CDR3 length: 15 amino acids. This chain's CDR3 is CASSPRGQGNREQYF. CDR3 DNA sequence: TGTGCCAGCAGCCCCAGGGGACAGGGTAACCGCGAGCAGTACTTC.

V is TRBV5-5 and J is TRBJ1-1, with TRBD1 matching 7 bases. J was trimmed by 1 base and V by 0 bases; bases with no gene match: 3. The CDR3 extends over 15 amino acids. Germline CDR1 reads SGHKS; CDR2 reads YYEKEE (reference sequence). CDR3: CASSLGQGRNTEAFF. CDR3 bases: TGTGCCAGCAGCTTGGGACAGGGACGGAACACTGAAGCTTTCTTT.